What follows is one T cell receptor (beta chain) and its context. Its target is unknown. This sample is part of a study of cytomegalovirus exposure and HLA in healthy donors. Notes on the study in general: Diagnosis of cytomegalovirus status made by the classifier reportedly showed high specificity and sensitivity.

Profiled with immunoSEQ multiplex PCR; TCRdb holds only in-frame clones, not every one. This sample has some 250,000 clones, with about 86% found just once. The CDR3 totals 12 residues. CDR1 WSHSY and CDR2 SAAADI come from the germline V gene. Trimming took 7 bases from V and 5 from J, leaving 11 bases between them. The rearrangement links TRBV10-2 to TRBJ1-2, with a weak D call TRBD1 (6 bases). This sequence was found in a woman aged 25 to 45 in good health and CMV-seropositive. What was sequenced was PBMCs. CDR3 sequence (DNA): TGCGCCAGCAACCGGGACAAATATGGCTACACCTTC. It specifies CASNRDKYGYTF.